These T cell receptor beta chains were read from a single sample in a study of PD-L1 blockade in urothelial cancer. Repertoires were generated with immunoSEQ multiplex PCR, while TCRdb's copy carries only in-frame clones and drops some. The sample carries about 29,000 clones, 80% to 85% recorded once. Material: PBMCs, obtained around atezolizumab (anti-PD-L1) treatment. These receptors originate from a man in his 70s with urothelial cancer. CDR3s include the opening cysteine and the closing phenylalanine or tryptophan. Each record gives: V gene, D gene, J gene, clone size, CDR3 protein, CDR3 DNA. A D gene is named only where the DNA matches it firmly. Part of the rows lack a size; the others show once, few, many or a class for expanded clones.

>TRBV2|TRBD2|TRBJ2-1|.
CASSDHLWGGRTNEQFF
TGTGCCAGCAGTGATCACCTTTGGGGCGGGAGGACAAATGAGCAGTTCTTC
>TRBV4-1|.|TRBJ2-7|.
CASSQALTTGEQYF
TGCGCCAGCAGCCAAGCCCTCACTACAGGTGAGCAGTACTTC
>TRBV27|.|TRBJ1-6|.
CASMFRTEHNSPLHF
TGTGCCAGCATGTTTCGGACAGAGCATAATTCACCCCTCCACTTT
>TRBV5-6|.|TRBJ2-1|.
CASSPRLASSYNEQFF
TGTGCCAGCAGCCCCAGGTTGGCGAGCTCCTACAATGAGCAGTTCTTC
>TRBV28|TRBD2|TRBJ2-5|.
CASSLGGVQETQYF
TGTGCCAGCAGTTTAGGGGGGGTCCAAGAGACCCAGTACTTC
>TRBV9|TRBD2|TRBJ2-1|.
CASSDRTSGKFNEQFF
TGTGCCAGCAGCGACCGGACTAGCGGGAAGTTCAATGAGCAGTTCTTC
>TRBV19|.|TRBJ1-1|.
CASSFPSAGSTEAFF
TGTGCCAGTAGTTTCCCCTCCGCCGGGAGCACTGAAGCTTTCTTT
>TRBV30|.|TRBJ2-5|once
CAWIQVRGGETQYF
TGTGCCTGGATTCAAGTGAGGGGAGGAGAGACCCAGTACTTC
>TRBV27|.|TRBJ2-2|.
CASSLGGGAGELFF
TGTGCCAGCAGTTTGGGAGGAGGCGCCGGGGAGCTGTTTTTT
>TRBV5-1|.|TRBJ2-6|.
CASSLPSSGANVLTF
TGCGCCAGCAGCTTGCCGTCCTCTGGGGCCAACGTCCTGACTTTC
>TRBV28|.|TRBJ1-1|.
CASSGVMNTEAFF
TGTGCCAGCAGCGGGGTCATGAACACTGAAGCTTTCTTT
>TRBV30|TRBD1|TRBJ1-4|once
CAWSVRTWDRGHEKLFF
TGTGCCTGGAGTGTACGTACTTGGGACAGGGGGCATGAAAAACTGTTTTTT
>TRBV9|TRBD2|TRBJ2-1|.
CASSVTASGGLSSYNEQFF
TGTGCCAGCAGCGTAACGGCTAGCGGGGGGCTGAGCTCCTACAATGAGCAGTTCTTC
>TRBV28|TRBD2|TRBJ2-5|.
CASAFSGRARLGQYF
TGTGCCAGCGCTTTCAGTGGGAGGGCCCGTTTGGGCCAGTACTTC
>TRBV19|.|TRBJ1-5|.
CASNGDHQGSSGQPQHF
TGTGCCAGTAACGGTGACCACCAGGGTAGTAGTGGTCAGCCCCAGCATTTT
>TRBV2|.|TRBJ2-5|.
CASSEWDNQETQYF
TGTGCCAGCAGTGAATGGGACAACCAAGAGACCCAGTACTTC
>TRBV19|.|TRBJ2-1|once
CASRRAGYNEQFF
TGTGCCAGTAGGAGAGCGGGCTACAATGAGCAGTTCTTC
>TRBV6-1|TRBD2|TRBJ2-3|.
CASSERGDPRVDRHTQYF
TGTGCCAGCAGTGAACGGGGGGACCCCCGAGTGGACCGTCATACGCAGTATTTT
>TRBV27|TRBD1|TRBJ2-2|.
CASRGTGVFGELFF
TGTGCCAGTAGGGGGACAGGAGTTTTCGGGGAGCTGTTTTTT
>TRBV27|TRBD1|TRBJ2-7|.
CASSWDREGFEQYF
TGTGCCAGCAGTTGGGACAGGGAGGGGTTCGAGCAGTACTTC
>TRBV6-6|.|TRBJ1-4|.
CASGGGYGEKLFF
TGTGCCAGCGGCGGGGGCTATGGTGAAAAACTGTTTTTT
>TRBV5-1|.|TRBJ2-7|.
CASSLVAGAYEQYF
TGCGCCAGCAGCTTGGTGGCAGGCGCCTACGAGCAGTACTTC
>TRBV7-3|TRBD2|TRBJ2-2|.
CASSSTSGGRGNTGELFF
TGTGCCAGCAGCTCGACTAGCGGGGGGCGCGGAAACACCGGGGAGCTGTTTTTT
>TRBV7-9|TRBD1|TRBJ1-5|.
CASSLTGGNQPQHF
TGTGCCAGCAGCTTGACAGGGGGCAATCAGCCCCAGCATTTT
>TRBV2|TRBD1|TRBJ1-5|.
CASSTTGGPPQHF
TGTGCCAGCAGTACTACAGGGGGCCCGCCCCAGCATTTT
>TRBV6-1|TRBD2|TRBJ2-7|.
CASSRTSGRYEQYF
TGTGCCAGCAGCAGGACTAGCGGGAGATACGAGCAGTACTTC
>TRBV7-9|.|TRBJ1-5|.
CASSSGSSDNQPQHF
TGTGCCAGCAGCTCAGGAAGTAGTGACAATCAGCCCCAGCATTTT
>TRBV7-2|TRBD2|TRBJ2-3|.
CASSLVPSGVWADTQYF
TGTGCCAGCAGCTTAGTTCCTAGCGGGGTGTGGGCAGATACGCAGTATTTT
>TRBV5-1|TRBD1|TRBJ1-1|once
CASSVDRGNTEAFF
TGCGCCAGCAGCGTAGACAGGGGGAACACTGAAGCTTTCTTT
>TRBV5-1|.|TRBJ2-5|few
CASSLFGVGETQYF
TGCGCCAGCAGCTTGTTCGGGGTCGGGGAGACCCAGTACTTC
>TRBV5-6|.|TRBJ2-3|.
CASSSGLAPTSDTQYF
TGTGCCAGCAGCTCGGGGCTAGCGCCGACCTCAGATACGCAGTATTTT
>TRBV30|.|TRBJ1-1|.
CAWSRTVNTEAFF
TGTGCCTGGAGTAGGACAGTTAACACTGAAGCTTTCTTT
>TRBV28|TRBD2|TRBJ2-5|once
CASSLWGGGMETQYF
TGTGCCAGCAGTTTATGGGGCGGGGGGATGGAGACCCAGTACTTC
>TRBV6-1|.|TRBJ2-7|.
CASATREQYF
TGTGCCAGCGCAACGAGGGAGCAGTACTTC
>TRBV5-1|.|TRBJ2-7|.
CASSSRLGDSYEQYF
TGCGCCAGCAGTTCGAGACTAGGGGACTCCTACGAGCAGTACTTC
>TRBV7-6|TRBD1|TRBJ1-4|.
CASSLGQGAGGEKLFF
TGTGCCAGCAGCTTAGGCCAGGGGGCGGGCGGTGAAAAACTGTTTTTT
>TRBV4-3|TRBD1|TRBJ2-2|.
CASSQEGQGATGELFF
TGCGCCAGCAGCCAAGAGGGACAGGGGGCTACCGGGGAGCTGTTTTTT
>TRBV7-3|TRBD1|TRBJ2-2|.
CASSQTRDRSAGELFF
TGTGCCAGCAGCCAAACCCGGGACAGGTCGGCCGGGGAGCTGTTTTTT
>TRBV7-3|.|TRBJ1-1|.
CASSSSVNTEAFF
TGTGCCAGCAGCTCCTCAGTGAACACTGAAGCTTTCTTT
>TRBV18|.|TRBJ2-1|.
CASSPPVALVASYNEQFF
TGTGCCAGCTCACCACCAGTAGCGTTGGTAGCTTCCTACAATGAGCAGTTCTTC
>TRBV7-8|.|TRBJ2-1|.
CASSSEWEVTYNEQFF
TGTGCCAGCAGCTCTGAGTGGGAGGTAACCTACAATGAGCAGTTCTTC
>TRBV5-1|.|TRBJ2-1|.
CASSLEIGGNEQFF
TGCGCCAGCAGCTTGGAAATAGGGGGAAATGAGCAGTTCTTC
>TRBV9|.|TRBJ1-1|.
CASTRAIGDTEAFF
TGTGCCAGCACCCGGGCCATCGGGGACACTGAAGCTTTCTTT
>TRBV5-1|TRBD1|TRBJ1-1|.
CASSLPNRDRLEAFF
TGCGCCAGCAGCTTGCCTAACCGGGACAGACTTGAAGCTTTCTTT
>TRBV5-4|.|TRBJ2-7|.
CASSWADSYEQYF
TGTGCCAGCAGCTGGGCCGACTCCTACGAGCAGTACTTC
>TRBV28|TRBD1|TRBJ1-2|.
CASSNNRGGYYGYTF
TGTGCCAGCAGTAATAACAGGGGAGGATACTATGGCTACACCTTC
>TRBV7-2|.|TRBJ1-1|once
CASSSRGAFTEAFF
TGTGCCAGCAGCTCTCGAGGAGCTTTCACTGAAGCTTTCTTT
>TRBV19|TRBD1|TRBJ1-5|.
CASSNPWDRESNQPQHF
TGTGCCAGTAGTAACCCGTGGGACAGGGAAAGCAATCAGCCCCAGCATTTT
>TRBV6-5|TRBD2|TRBJ2-2|.
CASSYWGGGTGELFF
TGTGCCAGCAGTTACTGGGGGGGTGGAACCGGGGAGCTGTTTTTT
>TRBV9|.|TRBJ2-2|.
CASSVTGNTGELFF
TGTGCCAGCAGCGTAACAGGGAACACCGGGGAGCTGTTTTTT
>TRBV18|.|TRBJ2-3|.
CASLSPGQILTDTQYF
TGTGCCAGCCTGTCCCCCGGACAAATACTCACAGATACGCAGTATTTT
>TRBV11-2|TRBD1|TRBJ2-7|.
CASSLGQGSAVGQYF
TGTGCCAGCAGCTTAGGACAGGGCTCTGCAGTCGGGCAGTACTTC